The 19 T cell receptor beta chains given below trace back to one sample, sequenced in a study of shared clonotypes between healthy human individuals. Generated by immunoSEQ multiplex PCR, the TCRdb table keeps only in-frame clones and is missing some. The repertoire holds just over 2,000,000 clones, with 95% as singletons. The sample consisted of naive CD4+ T cells sorted from blood. Subset reported: CD45RA+ positively selected. The receptors shown here come from a man in his late teens or twenties in good health.

V usage is TRBV9 and J usage is TRBJ1-5; 10 bases fit TRBD1. Trimming cost V 4 bases and J 8 bases; bases outside gene matches: 6. The V gene's germline CDR1 is SGDLS and CDR2 YYNGEE. The CDR3 runs 14 residues. CDR3: CASSKGQGHEPQHF. In DNA, the CDR3 is TGTGCCAGCAGCAAGGGACAGGGGCATGAGCCCCAGCATTTT.

J is TRBJ2-5 and V is TRBV5-4; TRBD1 or TRBD2 may be the D gene (6 bases each). Per germline, CDR1 SGHNT and CDR2 YYREEE (reference sequence). The CDR3 sequence is 13 residues long. The V end lost 4 bases, the J end lost 5 bases, and 12 bases lay between the germline ends. CDR3 nucleotides: TGTGCCAGCAGCCGTGGGGGGCTGGAGACCCAGTACTTC. Its protein is CASSRGGLETQYF.

The chain carries TRBV19 and TRBJ2-6, with a weak D call TRBD1 (5 bases). V dropped 7 bases and J dropped 2 bases, with 18 bases sitting between them. Germline V gene lookup returns CDR1 LNHDA and CDR2 SQIVND (reference sequence). The CDR3 extends over 17 amino acids. CDR3 in DNA: TGTGCCAGTACCAGGGTCAGGTCAACTCCTGGGGCCAACGTCCTGACTTTC. Encoded protein: CASTRVRSTPGANVLTF. The entire variable domain, with the rest obtained from reference TRBV19 and TRBJ2-6, is as follows: DGGITQSPKYLFRKEGQNVTLSCEQNLNHDAMYWYRQDPGQGLRLIYYSQIVNDFQKGDIAEGYSVSREKKESFPLTVTSAQKNPTAFYLCASTRVRSTPGANVLTFGAGSRLTVL.

V usage is TRBV19 and J usage is TRBJ2-5, with 8 bases that match TRBD2. V trimming: 6 bases; J trimming: 5 bases; junction bases outside the gene matches: 5. The germline CDR1 and CDR2 sequences are LNHDA and SQIVND (reference sequence). The CDR3 sequence is 13 residues long. CDR3 nucleotides: TGTGCCAGTAGCGGGACTAGTTTGGAGACCCAGTACTTC. Translating gives CASSGTSLETQYF.

This chain joins TRBV19 and TRBJ1-2; D gene ambiguous. The CDR3 has 13 amino acids. In germline, CDR1 is LNHDA, CDR2 SQIVND (reference sequence). Deletions cut 7 bases from V and 2 bases from J, with 11 bases between. DNA for the CDR3: TGTGCCAGTACAAATGAATGGAACTATGGCTACACCTTC. Its translation is CASTNEWNYGYTF.

The count of this clone is one. The J gene is TRBJ2-3, the V gene TRBV11-2, with D perhaps assigned TRBD1 or TRBD2 (5 bases each). CDR1 is SGHAT and CDR2 is FQNNGV in the germline V gene. Trimming cost V 3 bases and J 0 bases, with 16 bases left between them. The CDR3 is 17 amino acids. CDR3 in amino acids: CASSFKGTAISTDTQYF. In nucleotides, the CDR3 is TGTGCCAGCAGCTTCAAGGGGACCGCGATTAGCACAGATACGCAGTATTTT.

This chain uses TRBV18 with TRBJ1-1; D possibly corresponds to TRBD1 (6 bases). Looked up from germline, CDR1 is KGHSH and CDR2 is LQKENI. This CDR3 is built from 16 residues. Trimming stripped 5 bases from V and 1 base from J, with 17 bases between. This chain's CDR3 is CASSAKRTAGNTEAFF. The CDR3 DNA follows: TGTGCCAGCTCAGCCAAGCGGACAGCAGGGAACACTGAAGCTTTCTTT.

The V call is TRBV28, the J call TRBJ2-1; TRBD1 might be the D (5 bases). This CDR3 is built from 14 residues. Between the trimmed V and J ends, which lost 1 base and 3 bases, there was a span of 7 bases. CDR1 is MDHEN and CDR2 is SYDVKM in the germline V gene. In DNA form, the CDR3 reads TGTGCCAGCAGTTTATTCCAGGGCTACAATGAGCAGTTCTTC. This gives the protein CASSLFQGYNEQFF.

The chain employs TRBV7-2 and TRBJ2-7; a weak D match, TRBD2 (6 bases). CDR3 size: 13 residues. Germline V gene sequence: CDR1 SGHTA, CDR2 FQGNSA. V was clipped by 1 base and J by 7 bases, with 11 bases between them. Here the CDR3 DNA reads TGTGCCAGCAGCTTAGTCGTGGGGGGAGAGCAGTACTTC. Translation gives CASSLVVGGEQYF.

Here the CDR3 reads CASRTGQGAYEQYF. CDR3 nucleotides: TGTGCCAGCAGGACCGGACAGGGGGCCTACGAGCAGTACTTC. This sequence joins TRBV27 and TRBJ2-7, with TRBD1 identical over 10 bases. The CDR3 extends over 14 amino acids. The germline V gene has CDR1 MNHEY and CDR2 SMNVEV (reference sequence). V lost 6 bases, J lost 2 bases, and 4 bases stayed unmatched.

This chain joins TRBV7-8 and TRBJ2-7, with 8 bases that match TRBD2. This CDR3 comprises 17 residues. V lost 2 bases and J lost 0; bases outside the gene matches: 9. Germline V gene data show CDR1 as SGHVS and CDR2 as FQNEAQ. The CDR3 sequence is CASSLRSERGPSYEQYF. DNA for the CDR3: TGTGCCAGCAGCTTAAGGTCAGAGCGGGGGCCCTCCTACGAGCAGTACTTC. The full variable domain, rest sourced from reference TRBV7-8 and TRBJ2-7, is GAGVSQSPRYKVAKRGQDVALRCDPISGHVSLFWYQQALGQGPEFLTYFQNEAQLDKSGLPSDRFFAERPEGSVSTLKIQRTQQEDSAVYLCASSLRSERGPSYEQYFGPGTRLTVT.

The chain carries TRBV29-1 and TRBJ1-5, with D tentatively TRBD1 (6 bases). Trimming stripped 7 bases from V and 4 bases from J, with 8 bases between. Germline V lookup: CDR1 SQVTM, CDR2 ANQGSEA. This CDR3 contains 11 residues. This chain's CDR3 is CSAGQNQPQHF. In DNA, the CDR3 is TGCAGCGCCGGACAGAATCAGCCCCAGCATTTT.

V gene TRBV6-5 combines with J gene TRBJ2-7; D might be TRBD1 (5 bases). The CDR3 runs to 15 residues. V shed 6 bases and J shed 2 bases, with 17 bases lying between them. Germline assignment: CDR1 MNHEY and CDR2 SVGAGI. The CDR3 spells CASSPTTAYTYEQYF. CDR3 nucleotide sequence: TGTGCCAGCAGCCCTACGACAGCCTATACCTACGAGCAGTACTTC.

The chain has TRBV30 and TRBJ1-4; tentatively, D is TRBD1 (6 bases). The CDR3 has 15 residues. V was clipped by 2 bases and J by 0 bases, with 10 bases between them. Per germline, CDR1 GTSNPN and CDR2 SVGIG (reference sequence). CDR3: CAWSSTGSTNEKLFF. DNA for the CDR3: TGTGCCTGGAGTTCAACAGGGTCAACTAATGAAAAACTGTTTTTT.

CDR3 loop: CASSLGTSNEKLFF. DNA of the CDR3: TGTGCCAGCAGCTTAGGGACAAGTAATGAAAAACTGTTTTTT. The chain couples TRBV7-2 to TRBJ1-4, with D possibly matching TRBD1 (5 bases). CDR1 SGHTA and CDR2 FQGNSA come from the germline V gene. CDR3 length: 14 residues. V lost 1 base, J lost 4 bases, and 7 bases lay in between.

For this clone: The same CDR3 also results from other DNA sequences found in this sample. The chain employs TRBV28 and TRBJ2-2; no reliable D call. Per the germline V gene, CDR1 is MDHEN and CDR2 is SYDVKM. The CDR3 sequence is 13 residues long. Trimming took off 5 bases at V and 6 bases at J, with 10 bases between the two ends. The CDR3 reads CASSPPGAGELFF. The DNA of the CDR3 is TGTGCCAGCAGTCCTCCGGGTGCCGGGGAGCTGTTTTTT.

In the case of this clone: The same CDR3 is also encoded by other DNA sequences in this sample. The chain couples TRBV4-3 to TRBJ2-7; D is ambiguous. The CDR3 sequence is 15 residues long. The germline V gene has CDR1 LGHNA and CDR2 YSLEER. The V end lost 0 bases, the J end lost 0 bases, and 9 bases lay between the germline ends. Here the CDR3 reads CASSQERSSSYEQYF. The CDR3 coding sequence is TGCGCCAGCAGCCAAGAACGTAGCAGCTCCTACGAGCAGTACTTC.

This rearrangement joins TRBV7-9 to TRBJ2-5; TRBD2 agrees at 11 bases. After removal of 2 bases from V and 2 bases from J, the junction contained 7 bases not matched to a gene. The CDR3 is made up of 17 amino acids. CDR1 is SEHNR and CDR2 is FQNEAQ in the germline V gene (reference sequence). DNA of the CDR3: TGTGCCAGCAGCTTATGGCGGGGACTAGCGGAACAAGAGACCCAGTACTTC. Protein product: CASSLWRGLAEQETQYF.

The V call is TRBV6-1, the J call TRBJ2-7; D gene ambiguous. The germline gives CDR1 MNHNS, CDR2 SASEGT. V was pared by 2 bases and J by 9 bases, with 17 bases between. The CDR3 consists of 14 residues. The CDR3 spells CASSEMGLSQMQYF. CDR3 DNA: TGTGCCAGCAGTGAAATGGGCTTGAGTCAGATGCAGTACTTC.